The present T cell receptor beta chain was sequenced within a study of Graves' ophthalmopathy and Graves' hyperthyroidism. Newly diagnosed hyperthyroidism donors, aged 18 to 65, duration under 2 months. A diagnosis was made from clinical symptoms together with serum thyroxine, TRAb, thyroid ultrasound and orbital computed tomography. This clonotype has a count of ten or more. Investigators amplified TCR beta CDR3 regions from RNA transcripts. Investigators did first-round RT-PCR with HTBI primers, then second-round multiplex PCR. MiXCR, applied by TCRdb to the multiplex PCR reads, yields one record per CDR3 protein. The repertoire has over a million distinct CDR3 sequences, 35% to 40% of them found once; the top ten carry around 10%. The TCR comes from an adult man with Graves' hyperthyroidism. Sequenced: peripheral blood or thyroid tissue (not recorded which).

This CDR3 is CATSGAGGTNTGELFF. The CDR3 DNA sequence: TGTGCCACCAGTGGCGCAGGGGGAACGAACACCGGGGAGCTGTTTTTT. This chain links TRBV24-1 with TRBJ2-2; the match to TRBD1 covers 7 bases. This CDR3 contains 16 residues. Germline V gene lookup returns CDR1 KGHDR and CDR2 SFDVKD. Trimming removed 5 bases from V and 0 bases from J; junction bases left unmatched: 5.